This entry lists 28 T cell receptor beta chains sequenced from one sample in a study of shared T cell receptors in the human thymus. Produced via immunoSEQ multiplex PCR; TCRdb's table is partial and in-frame only. This sample carries hundreds of thousands of clones, around 82% of them seen once, and the ten largest clones take around 0.012%. The data were also submitted as part of a second study, on human thymus T cells.

Sequences were obtained from thymocytes. All receptors derive from a boy under two years old with a congenital heart defect.

The rearrangement links TRBV27 to TRBJ2-1, with TRBD2 matching 12 bases. The junction had 20 bases not matched to a gene; V was cut back by 5 bases and J by 12 bases. In germline, CDR1 is MNHEY, CDR2 SMNVEV (reference sequence). This CDR3 comprises 18 residues. The CDR3 is CASSPAGLAGYRLTWQFF. The CDR3 DNA follows: TGTGCCAGCAGTCCCGCGGGACTAGCGGGCTACCGCTTAACGTGGCAGTTCTTC.

This sequence joins TRBV4-1 and TRBJ2-1; 9 bases agree with TRBD2. The length of the CDR3 is 17 residues. The J segment lost 0 bases and the V segment lost 0 bases, leaving 3 bases of the junction unmatched. Germline CDR1 is MGHRA and CDR2 is YSYEKL. The CDR3 DNA reads TGCGCCAGCAGCCAAGATCGAGCGGGAGGCTCCTACAATGAGCAGTTCTTC. Translated: CASSQDRAGGSYNEQFF.

This chain connects TRBV6-1 to TRBJ1-3; D possibly corresponds to TRBD1 (6 bases). In germline, CDR1 is MNHNS, CDR2 SASEGT. The CDR3 is 18 amino acids. The V gene lost 3 bases and the J gene lost 0 bases, with 18 bases spanning the gap. This CDR3 reads CASSEDRQSPHSGNTIYF. CDR3 DNA sequence: TGTGCCAGCAGTGAGGACAGACAGAGCCCCCACTCTGGAAACACCATATATTTT.

This chain connects TRBV6-5 to TRBJ2-1; D is undetermined. Trimming cost V 7 bases and J 3 bases, with 7 bases left between them. The CDR3 consists of 12 residues. Germline V CDR1 and CDR2: MNHEY, SVGAGI. The CDR3 loop is CASKRVYNEQFF. DNA of the CDR3: TGTGCCAGCAAGAGAGTCTACAATGAGCAGTTCTTC.

The V call is TRBV2, the J call TRBJ2-7; 12 bases fit TRBD1. The V and J ends lost 6 bases and 5 bases, in that order; junction bases with no gene match: 8. The CDR3 consists of 15 residues. CDR1 and CDR2 (germline): SNHLY, FYNNEI. CDR3 nucleotide sequence: TGTGCCAGCAGACCCACCCGGGACAGGGGGCACGAGCAGTACTTC. This codes for CASRPTRDRGHEQYF.

DNA for the CDR3: TGTGCCACCAGCACCCGGGACAAGGGACAAGTAAGCTCTGGGGCCAACGTCCTGACTTTC. This encodes CATSTRDKGQVSSGANVLTF. The chain is built from TRBV15 and TRBJ2-6; possibly TRBD1 for D (6 bases). This CDR3 has 20 residues. The V gene lost 4 bases and the J gene lost 0 bases, with 22 bases spanning the gap. Germline V gives CDR1 LNHNV, CDR2 YYDKDF (reference sequence).

The chain uses TRBV18 and TRBJ2-7, with 7 bases aligning to TRBD1. CDR1 is KGHSH, CDR2 LQKENI, per germline. CDR3 length: 15 residues. V shed 5 bases, J shed 0 bases, and the junction held 7 bases outside the gene matches. The CDR3 sequence: CASSNRGTTSYEQYF. CDR3 coding DNA: TGTGCCAGCTCAAACAGGGGAACAACCTCCTACGAGCAGTACTTC.

For the CDR3, the DNA is TGCGCCAGCAGCCAATTCCCGGGAGGGCCCACAGATACGCAGTATTTT. Translation gives CASSQFPGGPTDTQYF. The chain uses TRBV4-1 and TRBJ2-3; 8 nucleotides agree with TRBD2. The J segment lost 2 bases and the V segment lost 2 bases, leaving 6 bases of the junction unmatched. This CDR3 has 16 residues. Germline values: CDR1 MGHRA, CDR2 YSYEKL.

There are a few counts of this clone. V and J are TRBV18 and TRBJ2-1; 10 bases are shared with TRBD2. Germline V gene lookup returns CDR1 KGHSH and CDR2 LQKENI. The length of the CDR3 is 16 residues. Trimming took 0 bases from V and 9 from J; bases not matched to a gene: 8. CDR3 DNA sequence: TGTGCCAGCTCACCACCGGGCCTAGCGGGAGATCTTGAGCAGTTCTTC. It yields the protein CASSPPGLAGDLEQFF.

This clone was seen a few times. The chain employs TRBV2 and TRBJ2-3; 12 positions match TRBD2. V dropped 3 bases and J dropped 0; count of bases not matched to a gene: 1. This CDR3 region has 16 residues. Per germline, CDR1 SNHLY and CDR2 FYNNEI. In DNA form, the CDR3 reads TGTGCCAGCAGTGATGGACTAGCGGGGAGCACAGATACGCAGTATTTT. It yields the protein CASSDGLAGSTDTQYF.

This clone was picked up one time. The DNA of the CDR3 is TGTGCCAGCAGCTCCAGGAAACTAGCGGGAGAACCCTACAATGAGCAGTTCTTC. This translates into CASSSRKLAGEPYNEQFF. The gene calls are TRBV9 and TRBJ2-1; 11 nucleotides align to TRBD2. Trimming removed 4 bases from V and 2 bases from J; junction bases left unmatched: 11. Germline values: CDR1 SGDLS, CDR2 YYNGEE. This CDR3 contains 18 residues.

The V call is TRBV4-1, the J call TRBJ1-2; 9 bases align to TRBD1. V shed 1 base and J 4 bases; nucleotides not matched to a gene: 7. CDR3 size: 16 residues. CDR1 is MGHRA and CDR2 is YSYEKL in the germline V gene. This CDR3 is CASSQVGTGGFYGYTF. The CDR3 bases are TGCGCCAGCAGCCAAGTGGGTACAGGGGGCTTCTATGGCTACACCTTC.

This clone showed up just a few times. The rearrangement joins TRBV6-1 to TRBJ2-6; D is possibly TRBD2 (6 bases). The CDR3 length is 18 residues. V was clipped by 0 bases and J by 1 base, with 13 bases between them. In germline, CDR1 is MNHNS, CDR2 SASEGT. The CDR3 sequence is CASSEARDFKSGANVLTF. CDR3 nucleotide sequence: TGTGCCAGCAGTGAAGCGCGGGACTTTAAGTCTGGGGCCAACGTCCTGACTTTC.

The V gene is TRBV5-1, the J gene TRBJ1-6; a weak D match, TRBD1 (5 bases). CDR1 and CDR2 (germline): SGHRS, YFSETQ. The CDR3 is 16 residues long. V gave up 4 bases and J gave up 10 bases, with 21 bases separating them. CDR3 bases: TGCGCCAGCAGCCCCGGGGAGGGAGGGGAAGAGTCACCCCTCCACTTT. Translation gives CASSPGEGGEESPLHF.

The chain is built from TRBV5-6 and TRBJ2-7, with D possibly TRBD1 on 6 matching bases. V was trimmed by 7 bases and J by 5 bases, leaving 13 bases between them. CDR3 length: 12 amino acids. CDR1 is SGHDT and CDR2 is YYEEEE in the germline V gene. The CDR3 region has the DNA TGTGCCAGCCATACAGGGCGGCACGAGCAGTACTTC. Translated: CASHTGRHEQYF.

The V gene is TRBV19, the J gene TRBJ2-3; D call uncertain. The CDR3 has 12 residues. Germline V gene data show CDR1 as LNHDA and CDR2 as SQIVND (reference sequence). Trimming left V 5 bases short and J 9 bases short, with 12 bases between. The CDR3 sequence: CASSEDSLTQYF. CDR3 sequence (DNA): TGTGCCAGTAGTGAGGATTCCCTGACGCAGTATTTT.

This chain links TRBV11-2 with TRBJ1-4; 9 positions agree with TRBD1. Germline V gene sequence: CDR1 SGHAT, CDR2 FQNNGV. The CDR3 has 16 amino acids. V lost 1 base, J lost 5 bases, and 5 bases stayed unmatched. The CDR3 DNA follows: TGTGCCAGCAGCTTAGTCTCCGGACAGGGGAATGAAAAACTGTTTTTT. It codes for CASSLVSGQGNEKLFF.

The V call is TRBV28, the J call TRBJ1-2; TRBD1 matches at 9 bases. Germline assignment: CDR1 MDHEN and CDR2 SYDVKM. This CDR3 is 13 amino acids long. The ends lost 6 bases at V and 5 bases at J; junction bases unmatched: 4. The CDR3 nucleotides read TGTGCCAGCAGGGGGACAGGGAGTTATGGCTACACCTTC. The encoded protein is CASRGTGSYGYTF.

There are a few counts of this clone. The chain links TRBV28 to TRBJ1-1; D is unresolved. The V gene lost 3 bases and the J gene lost 4 bases, with 9 bases spanning the gap. Germline V gives CDR1 MDHEN, CDR2 SYDVKM. This CDR3 is built from 13 residues. The CDR3 DNA sequence: TGTGCCAGCAGTTTGGCGGGGTCCACTGAAGCTTTCTTT. Its translation is CASSLAGSTEAFF.

The sample holds one count of this clone. V gene TRBV6-5 combines with J gene TRBJ2-7; 10 nucleotides align to TRBD2. The J segment lost 3 bases and the V segment lost 8 bases, leaving 4 bases of the junction unmatched. The CDR3 length is 13 residues. CDR1 is MNHEY and CDR2 is SVGAGI in the germline V gene. CDR3 DNA: TGTGCCAGCGGTATAGCGGGAGGCTACGAGCAGTACTTC. This codes for CASGIAGGYEQYF.

This chain links TRBV4-1 with TRBJ2-1; D not certain. CDR1 is MGHRA, CDR2 YSYEKL, per germline. The CDR3 totals 12 residues. Trimming removed 2 bases from V and 8 bases from J, with 7 bases in between. CDR3 sequence reads: CASSQRGYEQFF. The CDR3 DNA reads TGCGCCAGCAGCCAAAGAGGCTATGAGCAGTTCTTC.

The gene calls are TRBV4-3 and TRBJ2-1; TRBD2 matches 8 bases. The V segment lost 8 bases and the J segment 9 bases; nucleotides outside the gene matches: 18. Germline-derived CDR1 and CDR2 are LGHNA and YSLEER. The CDR3 loop spans 16 amino acids. The chain's CDR3 is CASRPEVAGYGGEQFF. The DNA of the CDR3 is TGCGCCAGCCGCCCCGAGGTAGCGGGATATGGGGGTGAGCAGTTCTTC.

This sequence joins TRBV15 and TRBJ2-5; 8 bases fit TRBD2. The CDR3 covers 15 residues. Trimming took 5 bases from V and 1 from J; bases not matched to a gene: 6. Germline-derived CDR1 and CDR2 are LNHNV and YYDKDF (reference sequence). The CDR3 sequence is CATSGETSAQETQYF. The DNA of the CDR3 is TGTGCCACCAGCGGGGAGACTAGCGCCCAAGAGACCCAGTACTTC.

This chain links TRBV6-4 with TRBJ2-1; 12 bases are shared with TRBD2. Trimming cost V 3 bases and J 5 bases; bases outside gene matches: 8. CDR1 and CDR2 from the germline V gene are MRHNA and SNTAGT. CDR3 size: 17 residues. The DNA of the CDR3 is TGTGCCAGCAGTGATGAATATAGACTAGCGGGAGACAATGAGCAGTTCTTC. It specifies CASSDEYRLAGDNEQFF.

The V and J genes are TRBV6-5 and TRBJ1-4; D unresolved. CDR1 MNHEY and CDR2 SVGAGI come from the germline V gene. The CDR3 extends over 15 amino acids. The ends were cut back, 6 bases at V and 2 bases at J, with 13 bases in the middle. In nucleotides, the CDR3 is TGTGCCAGCAGATCCCTAACTTGGACTAATGAAAAACTGTTTTTT. It codes for CASRSLTWTNEKLFF.

CDR3 loop: CASSLAGEGSDYGYTF. Written as DNA, the CDR3 is TGCGCCAGCAGCTTGGCCGGGGAGGGGTCGGACTATGGCTACACCTTC. This chain joins TRBV5-1 and TRBJ1-2; a possible D gene is TRBD1 (5 bases). This CDR3 is built from 16 residues. CDR1 is SGHRS, CDR2 YFSETQ, per germline. Trimming removed 0 bases at V and 3 bases at J, with 15 bases between.

Notes on this clone: Sequence at one end of the junction differs from germline and may be a read error. The chain employs TRBV6-6 and TRBJ1-3; weak D call: TRBD1 (5 bases). The CDR3 contains 15 residues. Germline V gene lookup returns CDR1 MNHNY and CDR2 SVGAGI (reference sequence). The CDR3 DNA is TGTGCCAGCAGCACCGCAGGGTCGCCTGGAAACACCGTATATTTT. This translates into CASSTAGSPGNTVYF.

The CDR3 DNA follows: TGCGCCAGCAGCTTACAGGGTAGGACAGATACGCAGTATTTT. Translation gives CASSLQGRTDTQYF. This chain joins TRBV5-1 and TRBJ2-3; tentative D call: TRBD1 (6 bases). CDR1 is SGHRS and CDR2 is YFSETQ in the germline V gene. CDR3 length equals 14 residues. Trimming removed 2 bases at V and 3 bases at J, with 10 bases between.